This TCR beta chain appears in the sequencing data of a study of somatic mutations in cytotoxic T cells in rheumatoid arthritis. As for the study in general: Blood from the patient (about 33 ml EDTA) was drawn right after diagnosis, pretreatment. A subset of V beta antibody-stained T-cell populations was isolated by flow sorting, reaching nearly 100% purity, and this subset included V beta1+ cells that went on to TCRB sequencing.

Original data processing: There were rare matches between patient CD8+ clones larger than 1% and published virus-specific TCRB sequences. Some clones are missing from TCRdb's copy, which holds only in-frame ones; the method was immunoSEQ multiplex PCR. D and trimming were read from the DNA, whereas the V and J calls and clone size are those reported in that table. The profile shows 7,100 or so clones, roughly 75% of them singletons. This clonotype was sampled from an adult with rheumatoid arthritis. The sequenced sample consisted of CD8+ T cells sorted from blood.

The CDR3 nucleotides are TGTGCCAGCAGTTTACTAGCGGGGGTGACCGGGGAGCTGTTTTTT. Residues: CASSLLAGVTGELFF. V usage is TRBV27 and J usage is TRBJ2-2; 10 nucleotides line up with TRBD2. Trimming took 2 bases from V and 5 from J; bases not matched to a gene: 2. The germline CDR1 and CDR2 sequences are MNHEY and SMNVEV (reference sequence). CDR3 length equals 15 residues.